This T cell receptor (beta chain) came from a study of cytomegalovirus exposure and HLA in healthy donors. Whole-study findings and limits: In vitro checks showed that a few CMV-associated chains really do target CMV antigens. Roughly even sequencing depth across donors was the assumption behind the presence/absence analyses. Later findings reportedly placed an Asian-associated ancestry cluster below the roughly 670-donor mean for N-insertions.

Each donor was nominally healthy when sampled (though unrecorded immune exposures were likely). It was with 60 Vbeta and 13 Jbeta primers that the PCR ran. The table came from immunoSEQ multiplex PCR; TCRdb's copy has only in-frame clones and leaves some out. The table has tens of thousands of clones, around 72% seen once. CDR1 SGHDT and CDR2 YYEEEE come from the germline V gene. V lost 4 bases and J lost 8; bases outside the gene matches: 4. The CDR3 totals 13 residues. This clone was recorded a few times. What it recognizes is unknown. The sequence was collected from a male donor in good health and CMV-seropositive. Sequencing used PBMCs. The chain has TRBV5-6 and TRBJ2-4; TRBD1 aligns across 9 bases. CDR3 sequence (DNA): TGTGCCAGCAGCCGGGACAGGGCTTACATTCAGTACTTC. As protein: CASSRDRAYIQYF.